This record concerns one T cell receptor beta chain sequence. The sample belongs to a study of shared clonotypes between healthy human individuals. The CDR3 length is 15 residues. J gave up 5 bases and V 6 bases, and 9 bases lay outside the gene matches. Looked up from germline, CDR1 is MNHNY and CDR2 is SVGAGI (reference sequence). Original analysis: Quality scores were absent from the junction-only immunoSEQ sequences, so filtering differed. TCRdb keeps only in-frame clones here, not all; method: immunoSEQ multiplex PCR. V, J and clone size are those of that table, while D and trimming were read from the DNA. The table lists about 1,900,000 clones, about 95% of them singletons, with more than 0.9% in the top ten. Terminally differentiated effector memory CD45RA+ cells were excluded from the naive CD8 cells, which were CD45RO-negative and positively selected for CCR7.

This chain uses TRBV6-6 with TRBJ2-2; 7 bases match TRBD1. Input material: naive CD8+ T cells sorted from blood. This receptor was identified in a man younger than 35 in good health. This CDR3 reads CASSPTPTGTGELFF. The CDR3 DNA follows: TGTGCCAGCAGCCCGACCCCGACAGGGACCGGGGAGCTGTTTTTT.